This T cell receptor beta chain comes out of a study of Graves' ophthalmopathy and Graves' hyperthyroidism. Points from the study as a whole: Blood also contained most of the expanded thyroid clonotypes above 0.001 frequency.

For donors with ophthalmopathy, the disease showed moderate-to-severe activity, reached CAS ≥3 and NOSPECS ≥4, and had lasted under 3 months. Exclusion covered patients with other autoimmune diseases or uncontrolled infections (as well as pregnancy or lactation). This clonotype was counted ten times or more. Its cognate antigen is unknown. The ends were cut back, 5 bases at V and 4 bases at J, with 14 bases in the middle. The germline V gene has CDR1 SGHVS and CDR2 FQNEAQ. This CDR3 region has 14 residues. Amplification targeted the TCR beta CDR3 regions, with RNA transcripts as the source material. In the first round, RT-PCR was carried out with HTBI primers, and a multiplex PCR formed the second round. TCRdb redid the calling of the multiplex PCR reads with MiXCR, one entry per CDR3 protein. The sample has about 410,000 distinct CDR3 sequences, about a sixth seen once.

This chain uses TRBV7-8 with TRBJ1-1; D unclear. Sequenced: peripheral blood. The sequence was collected from a young woman with Graves' ophthalmopathy. The CDR3 loop reads CASSPGFGGTEAFF. Written as DNA, the CDR3 is TGTGCCAGCAGCCCCGGTTTTGGTGGCACTGAAGCTTTCTTT.